The T cell receptor (beta chain) under discussion was sequenced for a study of T cell responses to AZD1222 COVID-19 vaccine. Comment on this clone: Its antigen is currently unknown.

The germline V and J ends were trimmed by 1 base and 2 bases, with 8 bases remaining between them. The CDR3 is 15 amino acids. CDR1 SGHTA and CDR2 FQGNSA come from the germline V gene. General observations from the study: Scientists sampled the repertoires only once the peak T cell response had passed.

Profiling relied on immunoSEQ multiplex PCR, and the TCRdb table lists in-frame clones only, not all of them. This sample carries 100,000 to 120,000 clones, roughly 90% of them seen once, and the ten largest clones take approximately 3.1%. This receptor was obtained from an adult in good health. The material sequenced was peripheral blood, taken on day 0 of MenACWY control vaccination. The chain couples TRBV7-2 to TRBJ1-4; D gene uncertain. CDR3 DNA: TGTGCCAGCAGCTTAGTAGGGTCGACTAATGAAAAACTGTTTTTT. Translating gives CASSLVGSTNEKLFF.